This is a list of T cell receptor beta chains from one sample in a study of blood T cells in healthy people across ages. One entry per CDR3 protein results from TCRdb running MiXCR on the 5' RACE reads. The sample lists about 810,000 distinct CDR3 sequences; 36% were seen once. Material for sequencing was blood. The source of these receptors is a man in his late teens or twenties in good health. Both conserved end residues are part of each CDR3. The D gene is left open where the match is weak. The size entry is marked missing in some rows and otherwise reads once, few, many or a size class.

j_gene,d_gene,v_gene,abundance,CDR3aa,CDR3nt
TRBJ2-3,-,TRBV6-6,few,CASSYRQDSMTQYF,TGTGCCAGCAGTTACCGACAGGACTCTATGACGCAGTATTTT
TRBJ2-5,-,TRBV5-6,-,CASSFGRGYETQYF,TGTGCCAGCAGCTTTGGAAGGGGGTACGAGACCCAGTACTTC
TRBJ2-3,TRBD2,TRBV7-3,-,CASSLIGGSGGTGTQYF,TGTGCCAGCAGCTTAATCGGTGGTAGCGGGGGAACAGGTACGCAGTATTTT
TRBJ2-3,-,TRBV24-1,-,CATSEPAVDTQYF,TGCGCCACCAGTGAACCCGCGGTAGATACGCAGTATTTT
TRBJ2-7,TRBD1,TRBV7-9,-,CASSGGSPGGVPYEQYF,TGTGCCAGCAGCGGGGGAAGCCCAGGGGGCGTTCCCTACGAGCAGTACTTC
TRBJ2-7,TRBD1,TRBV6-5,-,CASSSAPGQGSCEQYF,TGTGCCAGCAGTTCCGCCCCGGGACAGGGTTCCTGCGAGCAGTACTTC
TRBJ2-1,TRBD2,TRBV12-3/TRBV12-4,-,CASSPTGTSGYEQFF,TGTGCCAGCAGTCCAACCGGGACTAGCGGCTATGAGCAGTTCTTC
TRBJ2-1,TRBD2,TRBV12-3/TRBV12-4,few,CASSLWTSWNEQFF,TGTGCCAGCAGCCTATGGACTAGCTGGAATGAGCAGTTCTTC
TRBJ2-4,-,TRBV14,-,CASSQESWGSSELNIQYF,TGTGCCAGCAGCCAAGAAAGTTGGGGGAGCTCGGAATTGAACATTCAGTACTTC
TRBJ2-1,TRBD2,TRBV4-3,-,CASSQRLGGGDNNEQFF,TGCGCCAGCAGCCAGCGACTGGGCGGGGGAGACAACAATGAGCAGTTCTTC
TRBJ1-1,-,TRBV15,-,CATSRAVGGTEAFF,TGTGCCACCAGCAGAGCGGTAGGGGGTACTGAAGCTTTCTTT
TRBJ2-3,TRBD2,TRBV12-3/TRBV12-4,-,CASSSTGLAGGPHSTDTQYF,TGTGCCAGCAGTTCCACCGGACTAGCGGGAGGGCCCCACAGCACAGATACGCAGTATTTT
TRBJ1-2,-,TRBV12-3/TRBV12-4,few,CASSFSGRASYGYTF,TGTGCCAGCAGTTTTAGCGGCAGGGCAAGCTATGGCTACACCTTC
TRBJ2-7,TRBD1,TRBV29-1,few,CSVESGDRYDNEQYF,TGCAGCGTTGAAAGTGGGGACAGGTACGACAATGAGCAGTACTTC
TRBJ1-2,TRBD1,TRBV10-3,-,CAIRDQGARNYGYTF,TGTGCCATCAGAGACCAGGGGGCGAGGAACTATGGCTACACCTTC
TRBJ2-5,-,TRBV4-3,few,CASSQSRYQETQYF,TGCGCCAGCAGCCAATCCCGGTATCAAGAGACCCAGTACTTC
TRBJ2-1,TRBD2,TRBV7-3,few,CASSLSASGGAEQFF,TGTGCCAGCAGCTTAAGTGCTAGCGGGGGGGCTGAGCAGTTCTTC
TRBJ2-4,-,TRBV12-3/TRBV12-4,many,CASSLERGNIQYF,TGTGCCAGCAGTTTAGAGCGCGGGAACATTCAGTACTTC
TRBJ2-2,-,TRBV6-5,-,CASSYSFTGELFF,TGTGCCAGCAGTTACTCCTTTACCGGGGAGCTGTTTTTT
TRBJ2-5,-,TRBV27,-,CASSPRFPAETQYF,TGTGCCAGCAGTCCTCGATTCCCTGCGGAGACCCAGTACTTC
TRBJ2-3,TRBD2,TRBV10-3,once,CATGGLAEDTQYF,TGTGCCACCGGGGGACTAGCGGAGGATACGCAGTATTTT
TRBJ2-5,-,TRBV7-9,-,CASSVVAREETQYF,TGTGCCAGCAGCGTAGTAGCCAGAGAAGAGACCCAGTACTTC
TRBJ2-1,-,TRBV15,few,CATSRDRAGYNEQFF,TGTGCCACCAGCAGAGATCGTGCAGGCTACAATGAGCAGTTCTTC
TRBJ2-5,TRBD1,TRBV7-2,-,CASSLDLDRGNEPYF,TGTGCCAGCAGCTTAGATCTCGACAGGGGTAACGAGCCGTACTTC
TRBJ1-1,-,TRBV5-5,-,CASSSTRTSPTEAFF,TGTGCCAGCAGCTCAACAAGGACATCCCCTACTGAAGCTTTCTTT
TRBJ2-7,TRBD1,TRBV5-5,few,CASSRDRREQYF,TGTGCCAGCAGCCGGGACAGGAGGGAGCAGTACTTC
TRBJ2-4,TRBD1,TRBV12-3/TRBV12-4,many,CASSQQGAENIQYF,TGTGCCAGCAGTCAACAGGGGGCTGAAAACATTCAGTACTTC
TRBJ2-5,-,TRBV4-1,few,CASSLQGSETQYF,TGCGCCAGCAGCCTACAGGGTAGTGAGACCCAGTACTTC
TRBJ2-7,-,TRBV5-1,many,CASSPRGGSYEQYF,TGCGCCAGCAGCCCCAGGGGAGGGTCCTACGAGCAGTACTTC
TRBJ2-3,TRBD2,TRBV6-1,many,CASSQRGGLNVGSKTDTQYF,TGTGCCAGCAGTCAGCGGGGGGGCCTGAACGTGGGTAGCAAAACAGATACGCAGTATTTT
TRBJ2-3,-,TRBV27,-,CASRSPVGRRPLLTDTQYF,TGTGCCAGCAGGAGTCCAGTCGGCCGGCGACCCCTCCTCACAGATACGCAGTATTTT
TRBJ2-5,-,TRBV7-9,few,CASSPDSRGWTQYF,TGTGCCAGCAGCCCTGACTCTCGAGGTTGGACCCAGTACTTC
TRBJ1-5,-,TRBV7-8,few,CASSSRGVEGLRQPQHF,TGTGCCAGCAGCTCAAGGGGGGTGGAGGGTCTGAGGCAGCCCCAGCATTTT
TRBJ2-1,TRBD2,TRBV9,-,CASSTRLAAYNEQFF,TGTGCCAGCAGCACCAGACTAGCGGCCTACAATGAGCAGTTCTTC
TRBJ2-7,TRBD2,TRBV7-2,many,CASRRLAGFYEQYF,TGTGCCAGCAGACGACTAGCGGGGTTTTACGAGCAGTACTTC
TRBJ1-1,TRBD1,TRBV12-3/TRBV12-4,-,CASSPGAGGRTEAFF,TGTGCCAGCAGCCCGGGGGCAGGGGGTCGCACTGAAGCTTTCTTT
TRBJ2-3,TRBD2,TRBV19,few,CASSIRAGGSDTQYF,TGTGCCAGTAGTATTCGAGCGGGGGGATCGGATACGCAGTATTTT
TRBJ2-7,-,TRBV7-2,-,CASSLPTNSYEQYF,TGTGCCAGCAGCTTACCCACCAATTCCTACGAGCAGTACTTC
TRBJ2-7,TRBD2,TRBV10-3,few,CATGAGVYNEQYF,TGTGCCACCGGGGCGGGGGTATACAATGAGCAGTACTTC
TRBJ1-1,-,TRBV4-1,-,CASSQGWTQNTEAFF,TGCGCCAGCAGCCAAGGATGGACACAGAACACTGAAGCTTTCTTT
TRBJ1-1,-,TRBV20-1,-,CSANSRMPEAFF,TGCAGTGCTAATTCGCGTATGCCTGAAGCTTTCTTT